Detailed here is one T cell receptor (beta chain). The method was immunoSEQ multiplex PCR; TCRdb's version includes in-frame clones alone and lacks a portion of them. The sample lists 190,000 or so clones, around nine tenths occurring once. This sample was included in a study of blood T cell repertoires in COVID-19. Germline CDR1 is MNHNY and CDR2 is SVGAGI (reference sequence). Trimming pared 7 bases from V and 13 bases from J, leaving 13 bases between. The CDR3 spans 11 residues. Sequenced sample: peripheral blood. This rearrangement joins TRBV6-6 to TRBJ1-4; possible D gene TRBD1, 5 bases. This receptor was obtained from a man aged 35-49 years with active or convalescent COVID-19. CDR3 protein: CASTGGLGLFF. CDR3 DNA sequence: TGTGCCAGCACCGGGGGACTGGGACTGTTTTTT.